These 14 T cell receptor beta chains share one sample of origin, sequenced in a study of T-cell reconstitution after alpha-beta-depleted transplantation in children. A TCRbeta library incorporating unique molecular identifiers was prepared. In TCRdb, the PCR reads were re-called with MiXCR into one record per CDR3 protein. The sample holds about 830,000 distinct CDR3 sequences, 16% seen once. The sequences come from PBMCs, mostly from graft donor cells, collected 360 days after TCRalphabeta/CD19-depleted stem cell transplant. The receptors shown here come from a male patient aged 10 to 17 who had a stem cell transplant for acute lymphoblastic leukemia, so the T cells may come from the graft donor.

This clonotype turned up a few times. This chain uses TRBV10-1 with TRBJ2-1; the D is unclear. With 0 bases removed from V and 6 bases from J, the gap between germline ends came to 15 bases. Germline V gene data show CDR1 as WNHNN and CDR2 as SYGVQD (reference sequence). There are 16 residues in the CDR3. As DNA, the CDR3 is TGCGCCAGCAGTGAGTCGATAGCTAATACGCCCAATGAGCAGTTCTTC. Protein sequence: CASSESIANTPNEQFF.

This chain connects TRBV7-8 to TRBJ2-1; no reliable D call. CDR3 length equals 11 residues. Germline V gene data show CDR1 as SGHVS and CDR2 as FQNEAQ. V gave up 4 bases and J gave up 9 bases, with 7 bases separating them. Written as DNA, the CDR3 is TGTGCCAGCAGCTACGTAAGTGAGCAGTTCTTC. Encoded protein: CASSYVSEQFF.

This clonotype was observed a handful of times. The V call is TRBV12-3 or TRBV12-4, the J call TRBJ2-3, with 11 bases fitting TRBD2. V lost 6 bases, J lost 6 bases, and 11 bases stayed unmatched. This CDR3 has 16 amino acids. The CDR3 region has the DNA TGTGCCAGCAGCTCCCCACTAGCGGGAGTTTCCGATACGCAGTATTTT. It yields the protein CASSSPLAGVSDTQYF.

This clonotype was picked up many times. The rearrangement uses TRBV5-1 and TRBJ2-1, with TRBD2 identical over 9 bases. Unmatched junction bases numbered 7, after V lost 3 bases and J lost 0 bases. The CDR3 length is 17 residues. Germline values: CDR1 SGHRS, CDR2 YFSETQ. The CDR3 DNA sequence: TGCGCCAGCAGCTCCTACTATAGCGGGAGCTCCTACAATGAGCAGTTCTTC. Protein sequence: CASSSYYSGSSYNEQFF.

The chain combines TRBV18 with TRBJ2-7; D is perhaps TRBD2 (6 bases). The V gene's germline CDR1 is KGHSH and CDR2 LQKENI. V was clipped by 5 bases and J by 7 bases, with 9 bases between them. There are 11 residues in the CDR3. The CDR3, as DNA: TGTGCCAGCTCAGCGAGCGGGGAGCAGTACTTC. This codes for CASSASGEQYF.

Only a few counts were recorded for this clonotype. The chain combines TRBV11-2 with TRBJ2-7; D assignment may be TRBD1 or TRBD2 (6 bases each). Trimming left V 2 bases short and J 0 bases short, with 14 bases between. Germline-derived CDR1 and CDR2 are SGHAT and FQNNGV. The CDR3 is made up of 16 amino acids. The CDR3 DNA reads TGTGCCAGCAGCTTATCAGGGGCGGGGAGCTCCTACGAGCAGTACTTC. It is translated as CASSLSGAGSSYEQYF.

The V call is TRBV5-1, the J call TRBJ2-7; 9 positions match TRBD1. CDR1 is SGHRS, CDR2 YFSETQ, per germline. V trimming: 3 bases; J trimming: 5 bases; junction bases outside the gene matches: 3. The CDR3 runs 13 residues. CDR3 residues: CASSSDRGHEQYF. The CDR3 nucleotides read TGCGCCAGCAGCTCGGACAGGGGACACGAGCAGTACTTC. Full variable domain (outside the CDR3, taken from reference TRBV5-1 and TRBJ2-7): KAGVTQTPRYLIKTRGQQVTLSCSPISGHRSVSWYQQTPGQGLQFLFEYFSETQRNKGNFPGRFSGRQFSNSRSEMNVSTLELGDSALYLCASSSDRGHEQYFGPGTRLTVT.

This clonotype was seen a few times. The rearrangement joins TRBV7-7 to TRBJ2-2; no clear D gene. V was shortened by 6 bases and J by 6 bases, with 8 bases between the two germline ends. The CDR3 totals 12 residues. The germline V gene has CDR1 SSHAT and CDR2 FNYEAQ (reference sequence). CDR3 sequence (DNA): TGTGCCAGCAGGCGCGTCCCCGGGGAGCTGTTTTTT. This translates into CASRRVPGELFF.

This clonotype was seen a handful of times. DNA of the CDR3: TGTGCCAGCAGCCAAGATTCAGCCCAAGAGACCCAGTACTTC. It translates to CASSQDSAQETQYF. The V gene is TRBV4-2, the J gene TRBJ2-5; no clear D. The V end lost 0 bases, the J end lost 1 base, and 6 bases lay between the germline ends. CDR3 size: 14 residues. Germline V gene data show CDR1 as LGHNA and CDR2 as YNFKEQ.

This clonotype has only a few counts. The rearrangement uses TRBV30 and TRBJ2-1; 12 positions agree with TRBD2. The length of the CDR3 is 16 residues. J gave up 9 bases and V 2 bases, and 11 bases lay outside the gene matches. From germline, CDR1 is GTSNPN and CDR2 SVGIG (reference sequence). This CDR3 is CAWSSLLAGGLAEQFF. CDR3 DNA sequence: TGTGCCTGGAGTTCCCTACTAGCGGGAGGATTGGCTGAGCAGTTCTTC.

The J gene is TRBJ1-3, the V gene TRBV5-1; TRBD1 agrees at 7 bases. J lost 6 bases, V lost 4 bases, and 10 bases had no gene match. CDR3 size: 15 residues. The germline V gene has CDR1 SGHRS and CDR2 YFSETQ. The CDR3 is CASSPRGTEENTIYF. The CDR3 bases are TGCGCCAGCAGCCCTCGAGGGACAGAGGAAAACACCATATATTTT.

The chain links TRBV24-1 to TRBJ2-1; 9 positions match TRBD1. V gave up 4 bases and J gave up 0 bases; unmatched junction bases: 6. The CDR3 totals 17 residues. Germline V CDR1 and CDR2: KGHDR, SFDVKD. The CDR3 loop is CATSDHRGLSSYNEQFF. In DNA form, the CDR3 reads TGTGCCACCAGTGACCACAGGGGGCTCAGCTCCTACAATGAGCAGTTCTTC.

The chain couples TRBV11-2 to TRBJ2-2; a possible D gene is TRBD2 (6 bases). Germline CDR1 reads SGHAT; CDR2 reads FQNNGV. CDR3 length: 15 amino acids. The V and J ends lost 5 bases and 5 bases respectively, with 15 bases between them. CDR3 in DNA: TGTGCCAGCAGCCTCATTCTAGCGCGGACCGGGGAGCTGTTTTTT. Translation: CASSLILARTGELFF.

The rearrangement joins TRBV20-1 to TRBJ2-1; TRBD2 aligns across 8 bases. The CDR3 extends over 14 amino acids. The germline V gene encodes CDR1 DFQATT and CDR2 SNEGSKA (reference sequence). Trimming cost V 5 bases and J 6 bases; bases outside gene matches: 9. This chain's CDR3 is CSAPPLGRGNEQFF. The CDR3, as DNA: TGCAGTGCTCCGCCTCTCGGGAGGGGCAATGAGCAGTTCTTC.